This TCR beta chain was recovered during a study of glioma-infiltrating T cells. Between the trimmed V and J ends, which lost 5 bases and 0 bases, there was a span of 13 bases. Per the germline V gene, CDR1 is SQVTM and CDR2 is ANQGSEA. The CDR3 totals 14 residues. The iRepertoire nested amplicon-rescue multiplex PCR amplified TCR alpha and beta CDR3s from RNA. TCRdb reanalysed the multiplex PCR reads using MiXCR and keeps one entry per CDR3 protein. The table has approximately 400,000 distinct CDR3 sequences, less than 50% seen once; the top ten hold approximately 12%. The sequence was collected from a human donor with low-grade glioma or glioblastoma, undergoing nonglioma brain surgery, or in good health (not recorded which). The chain is built from TRBV29-1 and TRBJ1-1, with D uncertain. The specimen sequenced was glioma tissue, nonneoplastic brain tissue, or PBMCs (not recorded which). CDR3 coding DNA: TGCAGCGTTAATATTGGAGTAATGAACACTGAAGCTTTCTTT. Residues: CSVNIGVMNTEAFF.